A single sample is the source of the 7 T cell receptor beta chains below, sequenced in a study of T-cell memory formation after mild COVID-19. TCRdb re-called the 5' RACE reads through MiXCR, storing one row per CDR3 protein. The sample lists about 100,000 distinct CDR3 sequences; roughly 10% were seen once. Input material: PBMCs or a T cell subset sorted from them (not recorded which). The receptors come from a man between 18 and 29 years old who had mild COVID-19 (a few samples of this study predate the infection). Cell type and time point are not known.

This chain uses TRBV7-9 with TRBJ2-7, with 8 bases that match TRBD1. V was clipped by 5 bases and J by 2 bases; unmatched bases: 8. The CDR3 contains 15 residues. The germline V gene encodes CDR1 SEHNR and CDR2 FQNEAQ (reference sequence). The CDR3 is CASSVSGQGAYEQYF. CDR3 in DNA: TGTGCCAGCAGCGTGAGTGGACAGGGTGCCTACGAGCAGTACTTC.

In this sample, this clonotype turned up a few times. The chain links TRBV5-1 to TRBJ2-2, with D uncertain. CDR3 length: 12 residues. V was clipped by 3 bases and J by 8 bases, with 8 bases between them. In germline, CDR1 is SGHRS, CDR2 YFSETQ. CDR3 in amino acids: CASSSGLGELFF. CDR3 in DNA: TGCGCCAGCAGCTCCGGTTTGGGGGAGCTGTTTTTT.

The CDR3 DNA sequence: TGTGCCAGCAGTAGCGGGGTATTGCAGTTCTTC. Its translation is CASSSGVLQFF. V is TRBV11-2 and J is TRBJ2-1; 8 bases fit TRBD2. With V trimmed by 6 bases and J by 12 bases, 4 bases remained unmatched. Germline CDR1 SGHAT, CDR2 FQNNGV. The CDR3 sequence is 11 residues long.

The CDR3 region has the DNA TGTGCCAGCAGCGATGCCGGGACTAGCGGGGTCGAGCAGTACTTC. Protein sequence: CASSDAGTSGVEQYF. The V gene is TRBV7-9, the J gene TRBJ2-7, with 13 bases identical to TRBD2. V was pared by 5 bases and J by 6 bases, with 7 bases of the junction left unmatched. Germline V lookup: CDR1 SEHNR, CDR2 FQNEAQ (reference sequence). This CDR3 contains 15 residues.

This clonotype was seen a few times. This chain links TRBV4-3 with TRBJ1-2; D unresolved. This CDR3 comprises 14 residues. Germline lookup yields CDR1 LGHNA and CDR2 YSLEER. V lost 5 bases, J lost 3 bases, and 13 bases lay in between. CDR3 DNA: TGCGCCAGCAGCTCTGGACTCGGGGACTATGGCTACACCTTC. Its protein is CASSSGLGDYGYTF.

This clonotype was recorded many times. The J gene is TRBJ2-5, the V gene TRBV29-1; D is possibly TRBD1 (5 bases). The CDR3 is 14 amino acids. The germline V gene has CDR1 SQVTM and CDR2 ANQGSEA. V gave up 3 bases and J gave up 1 base, with 12 bases separating them. In DNA form, the CDR3 reads TGCAGCGTTGATGGGGCAGAGTCCCAAGAGACCCAGTACTTC. Amino acids: CSVDGAESQETQYF. The variable domain in full, with the rest retrieved from reference TRBV29-1 and TRBJ2-5, is SAVISQKPSRDICQRGTSLTIQCQVDSQVTMMFWYRQQPGQSLTLIATANQGSEATYESGFVIDKFPISRPNLTFSTLTVSNMSPEDSSIYLCSVDGAESQETQYFGPGTRLLVL.

The chain is built from TRBV6-5 and TRBJ1-2; no definite D call. Trimming removed 6 bases at V and 3 bases at J, with 17 bases between. This CDR3 has 15 residues. CDR1 MNHEY and CDR2 SVGAGI come from the germline V gene. The CDR3 region is CASSQDPLDDYGYTF. For the CDR3, the DNA is TGTGCCAGCAGCCAAGACCCCCTAGATGACTATGGCTACACCTTC.